The entry that follows covers one T cell receptor beta chain sequence. Antigen unknown. The data were taken from a study of T-cell memory formation after mild COVID-19. General observations from the study: Within pre-infection memory, some responding clones were found, suggesting cross-reactive memory joined.

The ends were cut back, 6 bases at V and 3 bases at J, with 12 bases in the middle. The CDR3 is made up of 13 amino acids. TCRdb re-called the 5' RACE reads with MiXCR, one entry per CDR3 protein. The sample lists 400,000 or so distinct CDR3 sequences; over 15% were seen once. V gene TRBV12-3 or TRBV12-4 combines with J gene TRBJ2-7; D may correspond to TRBD1 or TRBD2 (5 bases each). This clonotype was obtained from an adult woman who had mild COVID-19 (a few samples of this study predate the infection). Cell type and time point are not known. The sequencing sample was made of PBMCs or a T cell subset sorted from them (not recorded which). The CDR3 nucleotides are TGTGCCAGCAGACCCGGGACCGACTACGAGCAGTACTTC. Translated: CASRPGTDYEQYF.